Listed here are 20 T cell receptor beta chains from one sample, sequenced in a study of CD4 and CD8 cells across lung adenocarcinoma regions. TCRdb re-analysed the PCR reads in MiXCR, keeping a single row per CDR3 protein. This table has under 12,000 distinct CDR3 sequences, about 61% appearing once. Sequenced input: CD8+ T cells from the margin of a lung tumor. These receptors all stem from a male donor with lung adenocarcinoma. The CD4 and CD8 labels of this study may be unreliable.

CDR3 sequence: CASSESGAWVDEQYF. CDR3 DNA sequence: TGTGCCAGCAGTGAAAGCGGGGCCTGGGTGGACGAGCAGTACTTC. The gene calls are TRBV25-1 and TRBJ2-5, with 7 bases lining up with TRBD2. The DNA matches TRBJ2-7 better at its end, which makes the J call doubtful. The CDR3 runs to 15 residues. Germline lookup yields CDR1 MGHDK and CDR2 SYGVNS.

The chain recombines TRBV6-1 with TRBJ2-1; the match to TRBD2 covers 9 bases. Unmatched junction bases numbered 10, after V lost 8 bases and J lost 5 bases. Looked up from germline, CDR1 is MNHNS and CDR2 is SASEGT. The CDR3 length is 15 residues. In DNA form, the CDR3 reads TGTGCCAGCCGGATCGGGACTAGCAGACACAATGAGCAGTTCTTC. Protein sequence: CASRIGTSRHNEQFF.

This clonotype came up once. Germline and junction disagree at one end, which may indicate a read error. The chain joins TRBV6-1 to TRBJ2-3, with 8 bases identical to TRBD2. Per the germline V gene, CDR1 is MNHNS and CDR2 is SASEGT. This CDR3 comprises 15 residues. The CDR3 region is CARSSGGLATNTQYF. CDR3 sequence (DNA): TGTGCCCGCTCCTCGGGGGGGCTAGCCACAAACACGCAGTATTTC.

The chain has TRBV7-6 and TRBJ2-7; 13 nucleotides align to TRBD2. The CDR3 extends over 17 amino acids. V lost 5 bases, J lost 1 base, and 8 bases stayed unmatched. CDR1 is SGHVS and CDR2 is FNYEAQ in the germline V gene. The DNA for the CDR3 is TGTGCCAGCAGCACGACTAGCGGGGGGTCCATGTCCTACGAGCAGTACTTC. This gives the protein CASSTTSGGSMSYEQYF.

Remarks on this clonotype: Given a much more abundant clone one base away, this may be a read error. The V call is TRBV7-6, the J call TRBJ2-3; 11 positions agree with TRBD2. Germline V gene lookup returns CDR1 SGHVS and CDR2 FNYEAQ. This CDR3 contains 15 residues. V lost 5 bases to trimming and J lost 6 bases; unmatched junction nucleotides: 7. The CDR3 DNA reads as TGTGCCAGCAGCACGACTAGCGGGACGTTGGATACGCAGTATTTT. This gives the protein CASSTTSGTLDTQYF.

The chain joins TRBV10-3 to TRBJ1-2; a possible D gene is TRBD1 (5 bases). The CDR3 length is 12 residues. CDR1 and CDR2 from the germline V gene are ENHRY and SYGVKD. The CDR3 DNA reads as TGTCCCCAGAGGGGTCAGGGCTATGGCTACACCTTC. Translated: CPQRGQGYGYTF.

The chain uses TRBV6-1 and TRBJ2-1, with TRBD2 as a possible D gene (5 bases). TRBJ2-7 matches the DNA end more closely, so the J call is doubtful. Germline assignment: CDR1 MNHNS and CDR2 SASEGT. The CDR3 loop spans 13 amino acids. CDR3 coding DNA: TGTGCCAGCAGCCTTGAGGGAGTTAACGAGCAGTACTTC. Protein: CASSLEGVNEQYF.

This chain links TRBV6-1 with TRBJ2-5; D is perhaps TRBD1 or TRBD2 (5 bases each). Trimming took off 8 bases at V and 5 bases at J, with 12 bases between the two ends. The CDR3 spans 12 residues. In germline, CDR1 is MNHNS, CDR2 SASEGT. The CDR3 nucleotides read TGTGCCAGCTCCGCCTGGGGGGAGACCCAGTACTTC. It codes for CASSAWGETQYF.

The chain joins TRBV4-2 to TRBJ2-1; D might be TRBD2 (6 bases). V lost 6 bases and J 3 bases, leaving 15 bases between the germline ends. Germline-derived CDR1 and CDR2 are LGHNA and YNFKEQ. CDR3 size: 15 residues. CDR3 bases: TGTGCCAGCAGTCGTCTAGCGAGACACTACAATGAGCAGTTCTTC. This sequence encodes CASSRLARHYNEQFF.

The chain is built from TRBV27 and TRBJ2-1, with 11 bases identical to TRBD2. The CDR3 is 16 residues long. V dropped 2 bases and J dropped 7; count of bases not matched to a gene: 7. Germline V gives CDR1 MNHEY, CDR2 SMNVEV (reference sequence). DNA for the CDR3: TGTGCCAGCAGTTTAAGGGGTGGGACTAGCGGTAATGAGCAGTTCTTC. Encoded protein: CASSLRGGTSGNEQFF.

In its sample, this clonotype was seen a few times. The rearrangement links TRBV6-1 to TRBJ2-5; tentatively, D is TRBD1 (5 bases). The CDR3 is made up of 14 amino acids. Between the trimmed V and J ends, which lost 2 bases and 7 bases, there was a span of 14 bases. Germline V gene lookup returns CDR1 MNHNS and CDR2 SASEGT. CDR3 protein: CASSEKLLQATQYF. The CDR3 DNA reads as TGTGCCAGCAGTGAAAAGTTACTACAGGCGACCCAGTACTTC.

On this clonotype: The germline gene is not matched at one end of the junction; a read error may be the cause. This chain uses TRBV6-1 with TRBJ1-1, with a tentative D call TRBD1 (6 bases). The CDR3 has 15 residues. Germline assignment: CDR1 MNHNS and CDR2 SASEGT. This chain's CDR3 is CASREGSQGKAEAFF. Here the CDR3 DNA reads TGTGCCAGCAGGGAAGGGTCACAGGGAAAGGCTGAAGCTTTCTTT.

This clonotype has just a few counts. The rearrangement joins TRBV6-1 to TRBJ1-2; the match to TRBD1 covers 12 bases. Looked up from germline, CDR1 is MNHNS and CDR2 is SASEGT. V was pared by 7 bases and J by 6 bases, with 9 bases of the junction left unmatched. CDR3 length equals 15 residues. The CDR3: CASTGGTGGADGYTF. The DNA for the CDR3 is TGTGCCAGCACCGGGGGGACAGGGGGCGCAGATGGCTACACCTTC.

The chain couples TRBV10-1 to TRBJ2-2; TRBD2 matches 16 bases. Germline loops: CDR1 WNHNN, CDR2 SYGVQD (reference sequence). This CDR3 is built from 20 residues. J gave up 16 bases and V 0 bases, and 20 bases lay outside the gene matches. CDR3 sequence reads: CASSESSGLAGGANTDTQFF. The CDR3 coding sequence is TGCGCCAGCAGTGAGTCCTCGGGACTAGCGGGAGGGGCTAACACCGATACGCAGTTTTTT.

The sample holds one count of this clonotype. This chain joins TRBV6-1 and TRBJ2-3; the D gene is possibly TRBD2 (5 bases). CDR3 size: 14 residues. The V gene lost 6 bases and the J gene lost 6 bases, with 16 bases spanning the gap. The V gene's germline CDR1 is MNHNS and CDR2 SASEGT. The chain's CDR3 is CASSLEVLGDTQYF. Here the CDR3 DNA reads TGTGCCAGCAGCCTGGAGGTACTGGGGGATACGCAGTATTTT.

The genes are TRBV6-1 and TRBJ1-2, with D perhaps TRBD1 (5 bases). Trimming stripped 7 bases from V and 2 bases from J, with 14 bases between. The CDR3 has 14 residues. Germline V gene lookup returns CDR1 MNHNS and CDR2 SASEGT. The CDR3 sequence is CASTIEEGNYGYTF. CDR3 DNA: TGTGCCAGCACCATCGAGGAGGGGAACTATGGCTACACCTTC.

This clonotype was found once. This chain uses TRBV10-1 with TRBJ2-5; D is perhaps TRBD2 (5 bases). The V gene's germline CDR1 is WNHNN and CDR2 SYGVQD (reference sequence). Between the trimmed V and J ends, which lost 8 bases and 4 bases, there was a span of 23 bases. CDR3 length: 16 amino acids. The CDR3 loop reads CASLGPGERDTETQYF. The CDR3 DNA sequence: TGCGCCAGCCTGGGTCCCGGGGAGCGTGACACAGAGACCCAGTACTTC.

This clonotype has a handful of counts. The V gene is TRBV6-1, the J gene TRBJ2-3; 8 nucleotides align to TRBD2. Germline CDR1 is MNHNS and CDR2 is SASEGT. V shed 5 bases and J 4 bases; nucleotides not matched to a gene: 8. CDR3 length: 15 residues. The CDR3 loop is CASSRAGEIADTQYF. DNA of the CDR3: TGTGCCAGCAGTCGAGCGGGAGAGATAGCAGATACGCAGTATTTT.

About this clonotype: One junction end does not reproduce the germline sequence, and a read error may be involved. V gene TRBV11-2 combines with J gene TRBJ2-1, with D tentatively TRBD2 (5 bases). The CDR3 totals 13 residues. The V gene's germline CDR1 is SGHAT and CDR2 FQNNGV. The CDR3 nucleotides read TGTGCCAGCAGCGTAGAACCCACTAGTCAGCAGTTTTTT. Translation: CASSVEPTSQQFF. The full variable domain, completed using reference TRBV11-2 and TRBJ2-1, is EAGVAQSPRYKIIEKRQSVAFWCNPISGHATLYWYQQILGQGPKLLIQFQNNGVVDDSQLPKDRFSAERLKGVDSTLKIQPAKLEDSAVYLCASSVEPTSQQFFGPGTRLTVL.

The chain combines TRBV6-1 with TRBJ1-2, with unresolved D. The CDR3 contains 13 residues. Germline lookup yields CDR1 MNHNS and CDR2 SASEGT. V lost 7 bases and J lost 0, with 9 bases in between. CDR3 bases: TGTGCCAGCATGCGGTCATCTAACTATGGCTACACCTTC. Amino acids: CASMRSSNYGYTF.